Listed below are T cell receptor beta chains from one sample, sequenced in a study of Ad26.COV2.S vaccination and SARS-CoV-2 variants. Method: immunoSEQ multiplex PCR; TCRdb's copy keeps in-frame clones and lacks some. The sample includes about half a million clones, about 88% of them seen just once. The sequenced sample was peripheral blood, obtained in a trial of Ad26.COV2.S vaccine versus placebo. All receptors derive from a person between 18 and 59 years old who received the Ad26.COV2.S COVID-19 vaccine or a placebo. Each CDR3 is given with its conserved first and last residue. D genes are given only for firm matches. Clone size appears in some rows only: once, few, many, or a class for an expanded clone.

j_gene: TRBJ1-4; d_gene: -; v_gene: TRBV7-2; abundance: -; CDR3nt: TGTGCCAGCAGCTTAGGGGGCCGGGGCCCCGAAAAACTGTTTTTT; CDR3aa: CASSLGGRGPEKLFF
j_gene: TRBJ2-7; d_gene: -; v_gene: TRBV5-1; abundance: -; CDR3nt: TGCGCCAGCAGCTCGTCAAGCAGTTACTACGAGCAGTACTTC; CDR3aa: CASSSSSSYYEQYF
j_gene: TRBJ1-2; d_gene: -; v_gene: TRBV4-3; abundance: -; CDR3nt: TGCGCCAGCAGCCAAGACTTTGGGCAGCCAAACTATGGCTACACCTTC; CDR3aa: CASSQDFGQPNYGYTF
j_gene: TRBJ2-1; d_gene: -; v_gene: TRBV29-1; abundance: -; CDR3nt: TGCAGCGCCACCACGGCGGTCAATGAGCAGTTCTTC; CDR3aa: CSATTAVNEQFF
j_gene: TRBJ2-7; d_gene: -; v_gene: TRBV27; abundance: -; CDR3nt: TGTGCCAGCAGTTTACGGACAGCGCCCTACGAGCAGTACTTC; CDR3aa: CASSLRTAPYEQYF
j_gene: TRBJ2-7; d_gene: -; v_gene: TRBV6-5; abundance: few; CDR3nt: TGTGCCAGCAGTTACGGACCCCAAGGGGACGAGCAGTACTTC; CDR3aa: CASSYGPQGDEQYF
j_gene: TRBJ2-5; d_gene: TRBD2; v_gene: TRBV29-1; abundance: -; CDR3nt: TGCAGCGTTGAATGGGCTAGCGGGAGGAGGGAGACCCAGTACTTC; CDR3aa: CSVEWASGRRETQYF
j_gene: TRBJ2-1; d_gene: -; v_gene: TRBV2; abundance: -; CDR3nt: TGTGCCAGCAGAGTCGACGTACCAAATGAGCAGTTCTTC; CDR3aa: CASRVDVPNEQFF
j_gene: TRBJ2-7; d_gene: -; v_gene: TRBV6-5; abundance: -; CDR3nt: TGTGCCAGCAGTTACACATACAGGGAGGTCAACTACGAGCAGTACTTC; CDR3aa: CASSYTYREVNYEQYF
j_gene: TRBJ2-2; d_gene: TRBD2; v_gene: TRBV11-2; abundance: once; CDR3nt: TGTGCCAGCAGTTCCGGGACTAGCGGGAGGGGCGGGGAGCTGTTTTTT; CDR3aa: CASSSGTSGRGGELFF
j_gene: TRBJ1-2; d_gene: TRBD1; v_gene: TRBV18; abundance: -; CDR3nt: TGTGCCAGCTCACCACTAGCGCTGAAAGGGACAGAGAACTATGGCTACACCTTC; CDR3aa: CASSPLALKGTENYGYTF
j_gene: TRBJ1-3; d_gene: -; v_gene: TRBV30; abundance: -; CDR3nt: TGTGCCTGGCAAATGGTGGGGGGGGGAAACACCATATATTTT; CDR3aa: CAWQMVGGGNTIYF
j_gene: TRBJ2-3; d_gene: TRBD1; v_gene: TRBV4-1; abundance: -; CDR3nt: TGCGCCAGCAGAATTACCGGGACAGGTAGCACAGATACGCAGTATTTT; CDR3aa: CASRITGTGSTDTQYF
j_gene: TRBJ1-1; d_gene: -; v_gene: TRBV6-6; abundance: -; CDR3nt: TGTGCCAGCAGTTACCAACAGGTGGCGAACACTGAAGCTTTCTTT; CDR3aa: CASSYQQVANTEAFF
j_gene: TRBJ2-1; d_gene: -; v_gene: TRBV9; abundance: -; CDR3nt: TGTGCCAGCAGCGTAGCGTGGGAAACCGGGTACAATGAGCAGTTCTTC; CDR3aa: CASSVAWETGYNEQFF
j_gene: TRBJ2-5; d_gene: TRBD1; v_gene: TRBV4-3; abundance: -; CDR3nt: TGCGCCAGCAGCCCGCACAGGGGGCCGGGTGAGACCCAGTACTTC; CDR3aa: CASSPHRGPGETQYF
j_gene: TRBJ1-2; d_gene: -; v_gene: TRBV28; abundance: -; CDR3nt: TGTGCCAGCAGTTCCGCGGGGGGTTACTATGGCTACACCTTC; CDR3aa: CASSSAGGYYGYTF
j_gene: TRBJ1-1; d_gene: -; v_gene: TRBV6-5; abundance: -; CDR3nt: TGTGCCAGCAGAATTGGGCGTGAAGCTTTCTTT; CDR3aa: CASRIGREAFF
j_gene: TRBJ2-5; d_gene: -; v_gene: TRBV5-4; abundance: -; CDR3nt: TGTGCCAGCAGCACGGGACTCAGCCAAGAGACCCAGTACTTC; CDR3aa: CASSTGLSQETQYF
j_gene: TRBJ1-1; d_gene: -; v_gene: TRBV6-1; abundance: -; CDR3nt: TGTGCCAGCAGTGAAGCGCCAGTCCCCGGGACTGAAGCTTTCTTT; CDR3aa: CASSEAPVPGTEAFF
j_gene: TRBJ2-1; d_gene: -; v_gene: TRBV12-3/TRBV12-4; abundance: -; CDR3nt: TGTGCCAGCAGTGGCCGGGGTGAGCAGTTCTTC; CDR3aa: CASSGRGEQFF
j_gene: TRBJ2-1; d_gene: TRBD2; v_gene: TRBV10-3; abundance: -; CDR3nt: TGTGCCATCCACAAAAACGGACTAGCGGACTACAATGAGCAGTTCTTC; CDR3aa: CAIHKNGLADYNEQFF
j_gene: TRBJ2-7; d_gene: TRBD1; v_gene: TRBV5-1; abundance: -; CDR3nt: TGCGCCAGCAGCTTGGGAGGGGGCAACTCCTACGAGCAGTACTTC; CDR3aa: CASSLGGGNSYEQYF
j_gene: TRBJ1-5; d_gene: -; v_gene: TRBV29-1; abundance: -; CDR3nt: TGCAGCGTTGGGGGGGGCGGGGAGCCCCAGCATTTT; CDR3aa: CSVGGGGEPQHF
j_gene: TRBJ2-1; d_gene: -; v_gene: TRBV7-9; abundance: -; CDR3nt: TGTGCCAGCAGCTTAGAGTATGAGAACAATGAGCAGTTCTTC; CDR3aa: CASSLEYENNEQFF
j_gene: TRBJ2-5; d_gene: TRBD2; v_gene: TRBV28; abundance: -; CDR3nt: TGTGCCAGCAGTTTCGGAAGCGGGAGCCAAGAGACCCAGTACTTC; CDR3aa: CASSFGSGSQETQYF
j_gene: TRBJ1-1; d_gene: TRBD1; v_gene: TRBV5-1; abundance: -; CDR3nt: TGCGCCAGCAGCCCCGACAGGGGATTGAACACTGAAGCTTTCTTT; CDR3aa: CASSPDRGLNTEAFF
j_gene: TRBJ2-3; d_gene: TRBD2; v_gene: TRBV3-1/TRBV3-2; abundance: -; CDR3nt: TGTGCCAGCAGCCGCGGACTAGGTCGCACAGATACGCAGTATTTT; CDR3aa: CASSRGLGRTDTQYF
j_gene: TRBJ2-7; d_gene: -; v_gene: TRBV11-2; abundance: -; CDR3nt: TGTGCCAGCAGCCACCGGGGAGCACACCCCTACGAGCAGTACTTC; CDR3aa: CASSHRGAHPYEQYF
j_gene: TRBJ2-7; d_gene: -; v_gene: TRBV3-1/TRBV3-2; abundance: -; CDR3nt: TGTGCCAGCAGCCTAATGGGTAGGGGGAAGAACTACGAGCAGTACTTC; CDR3aa: CASSLMGRGKNYEQYF
j_gene: TRBJ1-6; d_gene: -; v_gene: TRBV7-2; abundance: -; CDR3nt: TGTGCCAGCAGCTTAGCTCGGAATAATTCACCCCTCCACTTT; CDR3aa: CASSLARNNSPLHF
j_gene: TRBJ1-2; d_gene: -; v_gene: TRBV28; abundance: -; CDR3nt: TGTGCCAGCAGTTTTCCAGGCAGCTATGGCTACACCTTC; CDR3aa: CASSFPGSYGYTF
j_gene: TRBJ1-1; d_gene: TRBD1; v_gene: TRBV28; abundance: -; CDR3nt: TGTGCCAGCAGTTTTGTTGGACAGGGCACTGAAGCTTTCTTT; CDR3aa: CASSFVGQGTEAFF
j_gene: TRBJ2-3; d_gene: TRBD2; v_gene: TRBV10-2; abundance: -; CDR3nt: TGCGCCAGCAGTTCGCTAGCGGGGGGCGGCACAGATACGCAGTATTTT; CDR3aa: CASSSLAGGGTDTQYF
j_gene: TRBJ2-7; d_gene: -; v_gene: TRBV18; abundance: few; CDR3nt: TGTGCCAGCTCAACGGACGGCTACTACGAGCAGTACTTC; CDR3aa: CASSTDGYYEQYF
j_gene: TRBJ2-1; d_gene: -; v_gene: TRBV18; abundance: once; CDR3nt: TGTGCCAGCTCCCGATCGAAACAATACTCCTACAATGAGCAGTTCTTC; CDR3aa: CASSRSKQYSYNEQFF
j_gene: TRBJ1-5; d_gene: TRBD1; v_gene: TRBV5-4; abundance: -; CDR3nt: TGTGCCAGCAGCTTGTGGGGACAGGGCAATCAGCCCCAGCATTTT; CDR3aa: CASSLWGQGNQPQHF
j_gene: TRBJ2-5; d_gene: TRBD1; v_gene: TRBV7-9; abundance: -; CDR3nt: TGTGCCAGCAACGAGGTATCTCGGACAGGGGTGAACTTC; CDR3aa: CASNEVSRTGVNF
j_gene: TRBJ2-5; d_gene: -; v_gene: TRBV3-1/TRBV3-2; abundance: -; CDR3nt: TGTGCCAGCAGCAACCCGGGCGGGACCCAGTACTTC; CDR3aa: CASSNPGGTQYF
j_gene: TRBJ1-2; d_gene: -; v_gene: TRBV5-1; abundance: -; CDR3nt: TGCGCCAGCAGCCCTTCTGATGGTTTTGGCTACACCTTC; CDR3aa: CASSPSDGFGYTF
j_gene: TRBJ1-3; d_gene: -; v_gene: TRBV23-1; abundance: once; CDR3nt: TGCGCCAGCGGACCACAGGGAATTGGAAACACCATATATTTT; CDR3aa: CASGPQGIGNTIYF
j_gene: TRBJ1-5; d_gene: -; v_gene: TRBV30; abundance: -; CDR3nt: TGTGCCTGGGGAAACAGGGGCAATCAGCCCCAGCATTTT; CDR3aa: CAWGNRGNQPQHF
j_gene: TRBJ1-4; d_gene: TRBD1; v_gene: TRBV3-1/TRBV3-2; abundance: -; CDR3nt: TGTGCCAGCAGCCCCCGGGACAGCTCTCTTAAACTGTTTTTT; CDR3aa: CASSPRDSSLKLFF
j_gene: TRBJ2-2; d_gene: -; v_gene: TRBV4-3; abundance: -; CDR3nt: TGCGCCAGCAGCCAAGGCTCCGGACTCGCGACGGAGCTGTTTTTT; CDR3aa: CASSQGSGLATELFF
j_gene: TRBJ1-1; d_gene: -; v_gene: TRBV7-2; abundance: -; CDR3nt: TGTGCCAGCAGCTTAGTATGGATGAACACTGAAGCTTTCTTT; CDR3aa: CASSLVWMNTEAFF
j_gene: TRBJ1-3; d_gene: -; v_gene: TRBV30; abundance: -; CDR3nt: TGTGCCTGGAGTGTAAGGGGCGGTGGAAACACCATATATTTT; CDR3aa: CAWSVRGGGNTIYF
j_gene: TRBJ2-7; d_gene: TRBD2; v_gene: TRBV4-2; abundance: -; CDR3nt: TGTGCCAGCAGCCAAATATACGCCAGCGGGGCCTACGAGCAGTACTTC; CDR3aa: CASSQIYASGAYEQYF
j_gene: TRBJ2-3; d_gene: TRBD2; v_gene: TRBV6-2/TRBV6-3; abundance: -; CDR3nt: TGTGCCAGCAGGCCTACCGGGGGGGCGACAGATACGCAGTATTTT; CDR3aa: CASRPTGGATDTQYF
j_gene: TRBJ2-4; d_gene: -; v_gene: TRBV6-6; abundance: -; CDR3nt: TGTGCCAGCAGATCAGGACAGTATAACATTCAGTACTTC; CDR3aa: CASRSGQYNIQYF
j_gene: TRBJ2-2; d_gene: -; v_gene: TRBV2; abundance: -; CDR3nt: TGTGCCAGCAGTGATTTTAGGGACACAGGGACCGGGGAGCTGTTTTTT; CDR3aa: CASSDFRDTGTGELFF
j_gene: TRBJ1-2; d_gene: TRBD1; v_gene: TRBV3-1/TRBV3-2; abundance: -; CDR3nt: TGTGCCAGCAGCCAGAGTCAGGGGGGGCTTCGGGGCTACACCTTC; CDR3aa: CASSQSQGGLRGYTF
j_gene: TRBJ1-1; d_gene: -; v_gene: TRBV2; abundance: -; CDR3nt: TGTGCCAGCAGCGAGTCAGGGCGGGGAACTGAAGCTTTCTTT; CDR3aa: CASSESGRGTEAFF
j_gene: TRBJ2-7; d_gene: TRBD1; v_gene: TRBV6-5; abundance: -; CDR3nt: TGTGCCAGCAGTTTCGGGGACAGGTTGACCTACGAGCAGTACTTC; CDR3aa: CASSFGDRLTYEQYF
j_gene: TRBJ2-7; d_gene: -; v_gene: TRBV7-8; abundance: -; CDR3nt: TGTGCCAGCAGCAGAACAGGGAGCTACGAGCAGTACTTC; CDR3aa: CASSRTGSYEQYF